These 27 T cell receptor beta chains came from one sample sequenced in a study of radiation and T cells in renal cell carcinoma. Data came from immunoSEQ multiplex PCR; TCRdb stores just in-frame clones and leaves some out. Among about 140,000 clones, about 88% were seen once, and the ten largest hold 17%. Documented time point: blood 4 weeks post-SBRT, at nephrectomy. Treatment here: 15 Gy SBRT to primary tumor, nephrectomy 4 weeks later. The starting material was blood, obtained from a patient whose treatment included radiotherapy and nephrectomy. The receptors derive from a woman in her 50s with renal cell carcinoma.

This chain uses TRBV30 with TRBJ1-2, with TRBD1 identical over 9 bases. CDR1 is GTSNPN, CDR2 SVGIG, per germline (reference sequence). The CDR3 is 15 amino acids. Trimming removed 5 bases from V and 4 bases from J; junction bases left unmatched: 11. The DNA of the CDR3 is TGTGCCTGGCAGCGAGGGGACAGGGAGGGCTATGGCTACACCTTC. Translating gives CAWQRGDREGYGYTF.

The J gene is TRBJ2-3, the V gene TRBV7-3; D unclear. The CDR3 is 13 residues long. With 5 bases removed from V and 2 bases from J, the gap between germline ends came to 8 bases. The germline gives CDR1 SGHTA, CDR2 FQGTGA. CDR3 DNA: TGTGCCAGCAGCCCCAGTCCCACAGATACGCAGTATTTT. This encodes CASSPSPTDTQYF.

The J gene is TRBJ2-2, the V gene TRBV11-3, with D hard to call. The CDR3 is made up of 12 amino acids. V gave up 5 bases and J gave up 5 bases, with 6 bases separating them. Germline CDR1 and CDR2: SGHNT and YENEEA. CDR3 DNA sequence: TGTGCCAGCAGCGCCGGAACCGGGGAGCTGTTTTTT. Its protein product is CASSAGTGELFF.

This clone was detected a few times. CDR3 region: CASSRTGQGMNTEAFF. Written as DNA, the CDR3 is TGTGCCAGCAGCCGGACTGGCCAGGGGATGAACACTGAAGCTTTCTTT. The rearrangement links TRBV9 to TRBJ1-1; TRBD1 is a possible D gene (6 bases). This CDR3 contains 16 residues. Looked up from germline, CDR1 is SGDLS and CDR2 is YYNGEE. Trimming cost V 4 bases and J 0 bases, with 16 bases left between them.

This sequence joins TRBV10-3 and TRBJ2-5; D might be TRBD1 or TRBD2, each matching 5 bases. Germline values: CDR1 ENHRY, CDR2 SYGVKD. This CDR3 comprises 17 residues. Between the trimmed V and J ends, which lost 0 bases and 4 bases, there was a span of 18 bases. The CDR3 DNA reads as TGTGCCATCAGTGAGTCGCATCGGGGCACCAATTTAGAGACCCAGTACTTC. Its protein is CAISESHRGTNLETQYF.

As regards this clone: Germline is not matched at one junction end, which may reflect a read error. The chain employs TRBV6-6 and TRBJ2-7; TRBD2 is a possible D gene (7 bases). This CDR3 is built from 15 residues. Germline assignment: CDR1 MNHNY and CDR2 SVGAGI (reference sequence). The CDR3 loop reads CASSDSTGRGYEQYF. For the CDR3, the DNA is TGTGCCAGCAGTGACTCAACAGGGAGGGGCTACGAGCAGTACTTC.

This CDR3 is CASSSDREGPEAFF. In DNA, the CDR3 is TGTGCCAGCAGCTCCGACAGGGAAGGTCCTGAAGCTTTCTTT. The chain uses TRBV7-9 and TRBJ1-1, with 7 bases that match TRBD1. The V gene's germline CDR1 is SEHNR and CDR2 FQNEAQ (reference sequence). V dropped 4 bases and J dropped 6; count of bases not matched to a gene: 8. The CDR3 length is 14 residues.

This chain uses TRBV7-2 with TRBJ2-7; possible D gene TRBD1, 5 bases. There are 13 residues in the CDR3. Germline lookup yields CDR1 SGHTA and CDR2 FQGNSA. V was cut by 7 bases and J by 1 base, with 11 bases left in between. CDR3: CASTKGASYEQYF. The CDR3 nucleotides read TGTGCCAGCACGAAAGGGGCGTCCTACGAGCAGTACTTC.

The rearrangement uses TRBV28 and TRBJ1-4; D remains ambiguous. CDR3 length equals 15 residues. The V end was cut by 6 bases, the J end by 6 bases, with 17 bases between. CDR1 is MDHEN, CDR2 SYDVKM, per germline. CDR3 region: CASRLLGLGYEKLFF. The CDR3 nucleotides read TGTGCCAGCAGACTCTTGGGCCTGGGGTATGAAAAACTGTTTTTT. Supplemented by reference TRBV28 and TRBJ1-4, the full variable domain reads DVKVTQSSRYLVKRTGEKVFLECVQDMDHENMFWYRQDPGLGLRLIYFSYDVKMKEKGDIPEGYSVSREKKERFSLILESASTNQTSMYLCASRLLGLGYEKLFFGSGTQLSVL.

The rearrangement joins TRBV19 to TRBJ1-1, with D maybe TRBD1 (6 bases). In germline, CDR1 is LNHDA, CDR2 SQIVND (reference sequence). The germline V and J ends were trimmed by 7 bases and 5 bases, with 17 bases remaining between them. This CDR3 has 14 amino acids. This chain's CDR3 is CASTRTEAGTEAFF. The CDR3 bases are TGTGCCAGTACAAGGACAGAGGCGGGGACTGAAGCTTTCTTT. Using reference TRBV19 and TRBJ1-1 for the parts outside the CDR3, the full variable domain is DGGITQSPKYLFRKEGQNVTLSCEQNLNHDAMYWYRQDPGQGLRLIYYSQIVNDFQKGDIAEGYSVSREKKESFPLTVTSAQKNPTAFYLCASTRTEAGTEAFFGQGTRLTVV.

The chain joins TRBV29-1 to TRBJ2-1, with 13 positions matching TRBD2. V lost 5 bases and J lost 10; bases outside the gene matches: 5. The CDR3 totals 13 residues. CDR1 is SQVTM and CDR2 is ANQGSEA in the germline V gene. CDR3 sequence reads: CSVFRLAGGEQFF. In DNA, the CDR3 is TGCAGCGTTTTCCGACTAGCGGGGGGCGAGCAGTTCTTC.

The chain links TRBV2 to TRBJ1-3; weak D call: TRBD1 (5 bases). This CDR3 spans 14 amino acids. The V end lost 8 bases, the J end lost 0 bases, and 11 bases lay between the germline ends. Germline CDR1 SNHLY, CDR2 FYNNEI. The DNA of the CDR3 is TGTGCCAGCCGGCCAGGGAACTCTGGAAACACCATATATTTT. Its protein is CASRPGNSGNTIYF. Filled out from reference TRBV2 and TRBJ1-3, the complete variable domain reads EPEVTQTPSHQVTQMGQEVILRCVPISNHLYFYWYRQILGQKVEFLVSFYNNEISEKSEIFDDQFSVERPDGSNFTLKIRSTKLEDSAMYFCASRPGNSGNTIYFGEGSWLTVV.

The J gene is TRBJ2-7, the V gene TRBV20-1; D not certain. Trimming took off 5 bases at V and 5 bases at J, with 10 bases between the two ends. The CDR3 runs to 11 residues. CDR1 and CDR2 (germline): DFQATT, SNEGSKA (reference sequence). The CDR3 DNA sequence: TGCAGTGCTCCTACTATAAACGAGCAGTACTTC. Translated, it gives CSAPTINEQYF.

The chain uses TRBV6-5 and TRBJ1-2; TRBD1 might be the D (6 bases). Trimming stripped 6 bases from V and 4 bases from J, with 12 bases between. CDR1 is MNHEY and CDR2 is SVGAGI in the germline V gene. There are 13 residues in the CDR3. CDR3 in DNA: TGTGCCAGCAGGCCGGACAGAATCTATGGCTACACCTTC. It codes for CASRPDRIYGYTF.

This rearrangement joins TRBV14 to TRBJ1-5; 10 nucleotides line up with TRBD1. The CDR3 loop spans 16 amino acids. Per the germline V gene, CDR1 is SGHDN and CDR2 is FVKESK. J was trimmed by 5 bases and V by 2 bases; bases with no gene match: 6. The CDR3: CASSQPWTGGHQPQHF. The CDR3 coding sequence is TGTGCCAGCAGCCAACCCTGGACAGGGGGACATCAGCCCCAGCATTTT. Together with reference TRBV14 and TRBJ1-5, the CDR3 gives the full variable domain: EAGVTQFPSHSVIEKGQTVTLRCDPISGHDNLYWYRRVMGKEIKFLLHFVKESKQDESGMPNNRFLAERTGGTYSTLKVQPAELEDSGVYFCASSQPWTGGHQPQHFGDGTRLSIL.

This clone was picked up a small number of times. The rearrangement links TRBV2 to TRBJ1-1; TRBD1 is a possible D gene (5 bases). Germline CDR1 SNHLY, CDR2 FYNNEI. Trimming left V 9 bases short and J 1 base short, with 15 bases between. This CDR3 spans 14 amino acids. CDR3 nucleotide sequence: TGTGCCAGTCTCCCGGGACGGACGAACACTGAAGCTTTCTTT. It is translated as CASLPGRTNTEAFF.

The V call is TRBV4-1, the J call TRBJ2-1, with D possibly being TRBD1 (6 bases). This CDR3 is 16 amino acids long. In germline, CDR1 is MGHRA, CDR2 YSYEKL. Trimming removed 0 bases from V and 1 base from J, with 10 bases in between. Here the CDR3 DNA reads TGCGCCAGCAGCCAAGATCTAAGGGGGTCCTACAATGAGCAGTTCTTC. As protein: CASSQDLRGSYNEQFF.

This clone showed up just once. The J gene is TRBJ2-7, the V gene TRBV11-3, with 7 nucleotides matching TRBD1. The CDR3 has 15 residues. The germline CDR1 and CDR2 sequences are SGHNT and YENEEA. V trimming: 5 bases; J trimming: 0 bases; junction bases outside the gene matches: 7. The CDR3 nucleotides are TGTGCCAGCAGCCCCCGACAGGGACCCTCCTACGAGCAGTACTTC. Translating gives CASSPRQGPSYEQYF.

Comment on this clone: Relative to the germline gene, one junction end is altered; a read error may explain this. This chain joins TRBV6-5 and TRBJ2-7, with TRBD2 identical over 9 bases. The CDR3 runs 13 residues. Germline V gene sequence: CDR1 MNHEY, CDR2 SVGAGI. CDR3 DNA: TGTGCCAGCAGCCGAGGAGCGGGGGGCCCGCGGCACTTC. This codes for CASSRGAGGPRHF.

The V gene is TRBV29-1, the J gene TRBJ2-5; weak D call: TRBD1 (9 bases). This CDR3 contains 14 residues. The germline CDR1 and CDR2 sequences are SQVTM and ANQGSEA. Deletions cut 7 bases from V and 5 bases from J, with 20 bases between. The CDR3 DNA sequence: TGCAGCGCAAACAGGGGGCGCGGGGGGGAGACCCAGTACTTC. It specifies CSANRGRGGETQYF.

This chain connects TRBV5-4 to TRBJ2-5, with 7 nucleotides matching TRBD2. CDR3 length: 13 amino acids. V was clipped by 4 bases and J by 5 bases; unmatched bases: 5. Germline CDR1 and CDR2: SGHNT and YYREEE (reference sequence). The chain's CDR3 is CASSPGRGETQYF. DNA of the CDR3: TGTGCCAGCAGCCCCGGGCGGGGGGAGACCCAGTACTTC.

DNA for the CDR3: TGTGCCAGCAGCAGGGACAGGCTGGTCTCTGAAGCTTTCTTT. This encodes CASSRDRLVSEAFF. The J gene is TRBJ1-1, the V gene TRBV14, with 8 bases that match TRBD1. The CDR3 consists of 14 residues. Germline values: CDR1 SGHDN, CDR2 FVKESK. V shed 5 bases, J shed 6 bases, and the junction held 8 bases outside the gene matches.

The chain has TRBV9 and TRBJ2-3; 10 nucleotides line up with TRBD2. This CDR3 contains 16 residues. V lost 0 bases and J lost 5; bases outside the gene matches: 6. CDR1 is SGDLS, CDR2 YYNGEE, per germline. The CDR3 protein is CASSVVAPSGRDTQYF. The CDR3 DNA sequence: TGTGCCAGCAGCGTAGTCGCTCCTAGCGGGAGAGATACGCAGTATTTT. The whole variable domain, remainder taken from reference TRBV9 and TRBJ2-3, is DSGVTQTPKHLITATGQRVTLRCSPRSGDLSVYWYQQSLDQGLQFLIQYYNGEERAKGNILERFSAQQFPDLHSELNLSSLELGDSALYFCASSVVAPSGRDTQYFGPGTRLTVL.

As DNA, the CDR3 is TGTGCCAGCAGTTACCCACAGGGTGGGTACACTGAAGCTTTCTTT. Protein product: CASSYPQGGYTEAFF. The chain recombines TRBV28 with TRBJ1-1; the D gene is possibly TRBD1 (6 bases). Germline values: CDR1 MDHEN, CDR2 SYDVKM. The V end lost 4 bases, the J end lost 3 bases, and 15 bases lay between the germline ends. CDR3 length: 15 residues.

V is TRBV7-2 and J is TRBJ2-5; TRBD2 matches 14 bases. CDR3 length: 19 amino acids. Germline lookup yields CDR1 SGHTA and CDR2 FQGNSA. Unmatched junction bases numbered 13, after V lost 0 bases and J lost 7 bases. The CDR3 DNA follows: TGTGCCAGCAGCTTAGCGATGGGGACTAGCGGGGGAAAATTGGGGACCCAGTACTTC. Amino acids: CASSLAMGTSGGKLGTQYF.

Here the CDR3 DNA reads TGTGCCAGCAGCCGTTGGAGCGGGAGGGTTGGAGATACGCAGTATTTT. Amino acid sequence: CASSRWSGRVGDTQYF. V is TRBV7-3 and J is TRBJ2-3, with TRBD2 matching over 10 bases. Germline V lookup: CDR1 SGHTA, CDR2 FQGTGA. The length of the CDR3 is 16 residues. The V and J ends lost 5 bases and 5 bases, in that order; junction bases with no gene match: 10.

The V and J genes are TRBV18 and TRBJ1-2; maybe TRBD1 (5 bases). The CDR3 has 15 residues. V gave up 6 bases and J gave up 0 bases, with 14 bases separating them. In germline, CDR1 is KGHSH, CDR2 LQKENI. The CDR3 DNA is TGTGCCAGCTCGGCCGGGGCCTTCTCTAACTATGGCTACACCTTC. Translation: CASSAGAFSNYGYTF. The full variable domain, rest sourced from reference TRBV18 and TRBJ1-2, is NAGVMQNPRHLVRRRGQEARLRCSPMKGHSHVYWYRQLPEEGLKFMVYLQKENIIDESGMPKERFSAEFPKEGPSILRIQQVVRGDSAAYFCASSAGAFSNYGYTFGSGTRLTVV.